The T cell receptor (beta chain) described here comes from a study of T cell responses to AZD1222 COVID-19 vaccine. The study, taken as a whole, reports: Regions left unmutated in variants are reportedly the target of nearly half of spike-specific TCRs. It should be noted that donors were predominantly white British and more often female, and clonal diversity was possibly underestimated. Just a handful of people given AZD1222 tested seropositive at baseline. Repertoire sampling happened only post peak T cell response.

To note about this clone: The antigen is undetermined. One junction end does not reproduce the germline sequence, and a read error may be involved.

The CDR3 covers 13 residues. In germline, CDR1 is GTSNPN, CDR2 SVGIG (reference sequence). The assay was immunoSEQ multiplex PCR, and TCRdb's table has in-frame clones only and misses some. The sample has fewer than 150,000 clones, approximately 94% seen once; the top ten hold under 3.5%. The clonotype comes from an adult in good health. V gene TRBV30 combines with J gene TRBJ1-2; D is undetermined. The sequencing here drew on peripheral blood, taken on day 0 of AZD1222 vaccination. The CDR3 DNA reads as TGTGCCGGGAGCAAGGAACTAAACTATGGCTACACCTTC. Its translation is CAGSKELNYGYTF. Full variable domain (missing parts from reference TRBV30 and TRBJ1-2): SQTIHQWPATLVQPVGSPLSLECTVEGTSNPNLYWYRQAAGRGLQLLFYSVGIGQISSEVPQNLSASRPQDRQFILSSKKLLLSDSGFYLCAGSKELNYGYTFGSGTRLTVV.